The 18 T cell receptor beta chains presented below share a single source sample, sequenced in a study of T cell responses to AZD1222 COVID-19 vaccine. The data were produced by immunoSEQ multiplex PCR, yet TCRdb's version contains in-frame clones alone and is incomplete. The table has about 120,000 clones, 85% to 90% seen once. This specimen consisted of peripheral blood, obtained on day 0 of AZD1222 vaccination. These receptors were taken from an adult in good health.

J is TRBJ1-1 and V is TRBV29-1; D may be TRBD1 (6 bases). The germline gives CDR1 SQVTM, CDR2 ANQGSEA. The CDR3 is 13 residues long. V was cut by 6 bases and J by 11 bases, with 22 bases left in between. The CDR3 is CSVRDGGQVGAFF. The DNA for the CDR3 is TGCAGCGTCCGCGACGGGGGGCAGGTTGGGGCTTTCTTT.

This chain links TRBV6-4 with TRBJ1-1; D is ambiguous. V was cut by 4 bases and J by 0 bases, with 12 bases left in between. The CDR3 loop spans 15 amino acids. Germline values: CDR1 MRHNA, CDR2 SNTAGT. The CDR3 coding sequence is TGTGCCAGCAGTGTCCGGGGAGGCCTGAACACTGAAGCTTTCTTT. Amino acid sequence: CASSVRGGLNTEAFF.

This rearrangement joins TRBV6-2 or TRBV6-3 to TRBJ1-5; D perhaps matches TRBD1 (5 bases). The germline V gene has CDR1 MNHEY and CDR2 SVGEGT. Trimming stripped 3 bases from V and 2 bases from J, with 11 bases between. The CDR3 has 15 amino acids. The CDR3 region is CASSYVRDRNQPQHF. The CDR3, as DNA: TGTGCCAGCAGTTATGTAAGGGACCGCAATCAGCCCCAGCATTTT.

This chain uses TRBV3-1 (or the pseudogene TRBV3-2) with TRBJ1-5; maybe TRBD1 (5 bases). The CDR3 sequence is 13 residues long. The V and J ends lost 3 bases and 9 bases respectively, with 12 bases between them. Per germline, CDR1 LGHDT and CDR2 YNNKEL (reference sequence). The CDR3 protein is CASSQGRVRPQHF. The CDR3 coding sequence is TGTGCCAGCAGCCAGGGCAGGGTACGGCCCCAGCATTTT.

The chain couples TRBV9 to TRBJ2-3; TRBD1 is a possible D gene (6 bases). V lost 1 base and J lost 6, with 18 bases in between. Per the germline V gene, CDR1 is SGDLS and CDR2 is YYNGEE. The CDR3 consists of 16 residues. This CDR3 is CASSVLGRGDRDTQYF. The CDR3 coding sequence is TGTGCCAGCAGCGTACTGGGCAGGGGAGATAGGGATACGCAGTATTTT.

The CDR3 loop reads CASSFTQGAITEAFF. In DNA form, the CDR3 reads TGCGCCAGCAGCTTTACGCAGGGGGCCATCACTGAAGCTTTCTTT. V and J are TRBV5-1 and TRBJ1-1, with TRBD1 matching 8 bases. This CDR3 is built from 15 residues. Trimming at V came to 2 bases and at J to 4 bases, leaving 7 bases not matched to a gene. Germline values: CDR1 SGHRS, CDR2 YFSETQ. The whole variable domain, filled in from reference TRBV5-1 and TRBJ1-1, reads KAGVTQTPRYLIKTRGQQVTLSCSPISGHRSVSWYQQTPGQGLQFLFEYFSETQRNKGNFPGRFSGRQFSNSRSEMNVSTLELGDSALYLCASSFTQGAITEAFFGQGTRLTVV.

As DNA, the CDR3 is TGTGCCAGCAGTTACTCGTGGCAGCGTGACACTGAAGCTTTCTTT. This translates into CASSYSWQRDTEAFF. The chain has TRBV6-5 and TRBJ1-1; D is uncertain. The CDR3 extends over 15 amino acids. From germline, CDR1 is MNHEY and CDR2 SVGAGI. Trimming took 0 bases from V and 3 from J, leaving 11 bases between them.

This chain connects TRBV27 to TRBJ2-7; the D is unclear. The CDR3 runs 14 residues. V was cut by 4 bases and J by 2 bases, with 12 bases left in between. Germline V lookup: CDR1 MNHEY, CDR2 SMNVEV (reference sequence). In DNA form, the CDR3 reads TGTGCCAGCAGTTCGAGCCGGCCCCCCTACGAGCAGTACTTC. It translates to CASSSSRPPYEQYF.

This chain uses TRBV5-6 with TRBJ2-3, with 8 bases aligning to TRBD1. Germline CDR1 SGHDT, CDR2 YYEEEE. This CDR3 region has 15 residues. The V and J ends lost 2 bases and 3 bases, in that order; junction bases with no gene match: 5. As DNA, the CDR3 is TGTGCCAGCAGCTTTTGGACAGGGAGAACAGATACGCAGTATTTT. Its translation is CASSFWTGRTDTQYF.

The chain employs TRBV6-2 or TRBV6-3 and TRBJ2-3; weak D call: TRBD2 (7 bases). V lost 6 bases, J lost 4 bases, and 20 bases lay in between. Germline CDR1 is MNHEY and CDR2 is SVGEGT. There are 16 residues in the CDR3. CDR3 nucleotide sequence: TGTGCCAGCAGCCGTCCCCCTAGGGGGAGGGCAGATACGCAGTATTTT. Translation gives CASSRPPRGRADTQYF.

This chain joins TRBV7-9 and TRBJ2-2, with TRBD1 matching over 7 bases. Germline V gene data show CDR1 as SEHNR and CDR2 as FQNEAQ (reference sequence). There are 15 residues in the CDR3. Trimming cost V 5 bases and J 6 bases; bases outside gene matches: 9. The CDR3 DNA follows: TGTGCCAGCAGCGTTGACAGGGACGACGCCGGGGAGCTGTTTTTT. Translation: CASSVDRDDAGELFF.

The chain combines TRBV29-1 with TRBJ2-1; possibly TRBD2 for D (6 bases). The V end lost 3 bases, the J end lost 0 bases, and 18 bases lay between the germline ends. CDR3 length: 17 residues. In germline, CDR1 is SQVTM, CDR2 ANQGSEA. The DNA of the CDR3 is TGCAGCGTTGACATTCCGGAGGGCCGGAGCTCCTACAATGAGCAGTTCTTC. Protein product: CSVDIPEGRSSYNEQFF.

The chain links TRBV6-1 to TRBJ2-7; no clear D gene. The CDR3 consists of 15 residues. The germline gives CDR1 MNHNS, CDR2 SASEGT. Trimming removed 1 base from V and 2 bases from J, with 12 bases in between. Here the CDR3 DNA reads TGTGCCAGCAGTGAAGGAGCCACCTCCACCTACGAGCAGTACTTC. Translation gives CASSEGATSTYEQYF.

V and J are TRBV7-2 and TRBJ2-6; unclear D gene. Germline assignment: CDR1 SGHTA and CDR2 FQGNSA. V gave up 8 bases and J gave up 0 bases, with 11 bases separating them. The CDR3 spans 15 residues. In DNA form, the CDR3 reads TGTGCCAGCGGGGTGGCCGCCTCTGGGGCCAACGTCCTGACTTTC. This codes for CASGVAASGANVLTF.

The V call is TRBV7-3, the J call TRBJ1-1; tentative D call: TRBD1 (5 bases). Germline assignment: CDR1 SGHTA and CDR2 FQGTGA. The CDR3 has 13 amino acids. V lost 2 bases and J 5 bases, leaving 9 bases between the germline ends. CDR3 coding DNA: TGTGCCAGCAGCTTATTGGAGGGGACTGAAGCTTTCTTT. Translated: CASSLLEGTEAFF.

This clone came up once. This CDR3 is CASSYGPNTEAFF. CDR3 DNA sequence: TGTGCCAGCAGTTACGGACCGAACACTGAAGCTTTCTTT. This chain connects TRBV6-5 to TRBJ1-1; D is unresolved. The CDR3 has 13 amino acids. The V gene lost 2 bases and the J gene lost 1 base, with 5 bases spanning the gap. CDR1 and CDR2 (germline): MNHEY, SVGAGI.

The CDR3, as DNA: TGTGCCACCAGTGACCCTACCGGGCCACCGAGGGGTGAGCAGTTCTTC. Protein: CATSDPTGPPRGEQFF. The chain uses TRBV24-1 and TRBJ2-1; tentatively, D is TRBD1 or TRBD2 (5 bases each). In germline, CDR1 is KGHDR, CDR2 SFDVKD. The CDR3 has 16 amino acids. Deletions cut 4 bases from V and 9 bases from J, with 21 bases between.

This chain connects TRBV6-2 or TRBV6-3 to TRBJ2-1; TRBD2 matches at 7 bases. CDR3 length equals 17 residues. Germline V gene data show CDR1 as MNHEY and CDR2 as SVGEGT. The V and J ends lost 6 bases and 5 bases, in that order; junction bases with no gene match: 16. CDR3 coding DNA: TGTGCCAGCAGCCACACAGCCGGGACTACCATTCACAATGAGCAGTTCTTC. This encodes CASSHTAGTTIHNEQFF.